The text below deals with one T cell receptor (beta chain). Its specificity is unknown. Assay used: immunoSEQ multiplex PCR; TCRdb lists only in-frame clones, some missing. The sample holds fewer than 20,000 clones, about 93% seen once. The data originate from a study of STAT3 mutations in large granular lymphocyte leukemia. Points from the study as a whole: Every T-LGLL patient had at least one immunodominant TCRbeta clonotype.

The germline V and J ends were trimmed by 0 bases and 6 bases, with 13 bases remaining between them. CDR1 is SGHRS, CDR2 YFSETQ, per germline. The CDR3 extends over 14 amino acids. The chain combines TRBV5-1 with TRBJ2-7, with D perhaps matching TRBD1 (6 bases). Sequenced input: peripheral blood mononuclear cells. The clonotype was recovered from a woman in her fifties or sixties with T-cell large granular lymphocyte leukemia. Some clones in this sample may be carry-over from other donors' samples. The CDR3 sequence is CASSLAGQLTEQYF. The DNA of the CDR3 is TGCGCCAGCAGCTTGGCCGGACAGCTAACCGAGCAGTACTTC. Full variable domain (outside the CDR3, taken from reference TRBV5-1 and TRBJ2-7): KAGVTQTPRYLIKTRGQQVTLSCSPISGHRSVSWYQQTPGQGLQFLFEYFSETQRNKGNFPGRFSGRQFSNSRSEMNVSTLELGDSALYLCASSLAGQLTEQYFGPGTRLTVT.